The 10 T cell receptor beta chains in this list originate from one sample, sequenced in a study of early stage breast cancer tumors. The method was immunoSEQ multiplex PCR; TCRdb's version includes in-frame clones alone and lacks a portion of them. This sample has tens of thousands of clones, with more than 60% found just once. The specimen was blood. These receptors all come from a person aged 55 to 70 with breast cancer.

The chain couples TRBV9 to TRBJ2-5; TRBD2 is a possible D gene (5 bases). The CDR3 is made up of 14 amino acids. CDR1 SGDLS and CDR2 YYNGEE come from the germline V gene. Trimming cost V 0 bases and J 1 base, with 7 bases left between them. This chain's CDR3 is CASSVGLAQETQYF. In nucleotides, the CDR3 is TGTGCCAGCAGCGTAGGCCTAGCCCAAGAGACCCAGTACTTC.

The gene calls are TRBV19 and TRBJ2-7, with D perhaps assigned TRBD1 or TRBD2 (5 bases each). V dropped 4 bases and J dropped 3 bases, with 13 bases sitting between them. The germline V gene has CDR1 LNHDA and CDR2 SQIVND (reference sequence). This CDR3 region has 14 residues. This chain's CDR3 is CASSTGTVLYEQYF. In DNA form, the CDR3 reads TGTGCCAGTAGTACAGGGACGGTCCTCTACGAGCAGTACTTC.

This chain joins TRBV30 and TRBJ1-4, with D possibly being TRBD1 (5 bases). Per germline, CDR1 GTSNPN and CDR2 SVGIG (reference sequence). This CDR3 has 13 residues. Trimming shortened V by 6 bases and J by 7 bases, and 15 bases separated the two germline ends. The DNA of the CDR3 is TGTGCCTGCCCGGGACTGGAGGGTGAAAAACTGTTTTTT. The encoded protein is CACPGLEGEKLFF.

The chain recombines TRBV6-1 with TRBJ2-1; D unclear. The CDR3 is 11 residues long. CDR1 and CDR2 from the germline V gene are MNHNS and SASEGT. Trimming stripped 2 bases from V and 9 bases from J, with 5 bases between. The DNA of the CDR3 is TGTGCCAGCAGTGAATTCGGTGAGCAGTTCTTC. Amino acids: CASSEFGEQFF.

The V and J genes are TRBV2 and TRBJ2-3; TRBD2 is a possible D gene (6 bases). Trimming removed 2 bases at V and 1 base at J, with 10 bases between. Per germline, CDR1 SNHLY and CDR2 FYNNEI. The CDR3 has 15 residues. CDR3 in amino acids: CASSELASGTDTQYF. In DNA form, the CDR3 reads TGTGCCAGCAGTGAACTGGCTAGCGGCACAGATACGCAGTATTTT.

The V gene is TRBV5-1, the J gene TRBJ2-7; TRBD1 is a possible D gene (5 bases). Germline V lookup: CDR1 SGHRS, CDR2 YFSETQ. The V end lost 2 bases, the J end lost 2 bases, and 8 bases lay between the germline ends. The CDR3 consists of 13 residues. CDR3 in DNA: TGCGCCAGCAGCTTAGGGGTCCCCTACGAGCAGTACTTC. This gives the protein CASSLGVPYEQYF. The entire variable domain, with the rest obtained from reference TRBV5-1 and TRBJ2-7, is as follows: KAGVTQTPRYLIKTRGQQVTLSCSPISGHRSVSWYQQTPGQGLQFLFEYFSETQRNKGNFPGRFSGRQFSNSRSEMNVSTLELGDSALYLCASSLGVPYEQYFGPGTRLTVT.

This chain connects TRBV29-1 to TRBJ2-1; perhaps TRBD2 as D (5 bases). V lost 4 bases and J lost 8, with 12 bases in between. CDR3 size: 12 residues. CDR1 is SQVTM and CDR2 is ANQGSEA in the germline V gene. The chain's CDR3 is CSVGLGSDEQFF. The CDR3 DNA reads as TGCAGCGTTGGATTGGGGAGCGATGAGCAGTTCTTC.

This chain links TRBV18 with TRBJ2-3; D is unresolved. CDR1 and CDR2 from the germline V gene are KGHSH and LQKENI. V lost 6 bases to trimming and J lost 3 bases, with 10 bases between them. The length of the CDR3 is 13 residues. CDR3 sequence: CASSLANTDTQYF. For the CDR3, the DNA is TGTGCCAGCTCCCTGGCGAATACAGATACGCAGTATTTT.

The J gene is TRBJ1-2, the V gene TRBV29-1, with 7 bases that match TRBD1. The junction had 13 bases not matched to a gene; V was cut back by 5 bases and J by 7 bases. The CDR3 is 14 residues long. The germline CDR1 and CDR2 sequences are SQVTM and ANQGSEA. In DNA form, the CDR3 reads TGCAGCGTTCCCGGGACAGCTTTCGGGTCTGGCTACACCTTC. Translating it yields CSVPGTAFGSGYTF. The variable domain in full, completed from reference TRBV29-1 and TRBJ1-2, reads SAVISQKPSRDICQRGTSLTIQCQVDSQVTMMFWYRQQPGQSLTLIATANQGSEATYESGFVIDKFPISRPNLTFSTLTVSNMSPEDSSIYLCSVPGTAFGSGYTFGSGTRLTVV.

This clone was counted once. Other nucleotide sequences from this sample produce the same CDR3. The chain has TRBV2 and TRBJ2-5; 8 bases align to TRBD1. The junction had 5 bases not matched to a gene; V was cut back by 6 bases and J by 5 bases. CDR3 length: 13 residues. Germline CDR1 SNHLY, CDR2 FYNNEI. CDR3 sequence: CASSLGQEETQYF. CDR3 coding DNA: TGTGCCAGCAGCTTGGGACAGGAGGAGACCCAGTACTTC. Supplemented by reference TRBV2 and TRBJ2-5, the full variable domain reads EPEVTQTPSHQVTQMGQEVILRCVPISNHLYFYWYRQILGQKVEFLVSFYNNEISEKSEIFDDQFSVERPDGSNFTLKIRSTKLEDSAMYFCASSLGQEETQYFGPGTRLLVL.